This T cell receptor beta chain appears in the sequencing data of a study of identical twins. Study-level findings and limits: A lower insertion count was a feature of abundant cord blood beta clonotypes, with no such feature in memory repertoires. Cross-sectional statistics, not tracking of the same donors, supported the conclusions.

The germline V gene encodes CDR1 SGHAT and CDR2 FQNNGV. The CDR3 runs to 14 residues. Trimming cost V 3 bases and J 3 bases, with 8 bases left between them. About this clonotype: Its antigen is unidentified.

TCRdb independently ran MiXCR on the 5' RACE reads; one entry per CDR3 protein. Among some 500,000 distinct CDR3 sequences listed, around 9.6% were seen once. These data also featured in a second study, about yellow fever vaccine responses in identical twins.

J is TRBJ2-2 and V is TRBV11-2; no clear D gene. Sequencing was carried out using PBMCs. The clonotype was recovered from a woman aged 18-29 years in good health. The CDR3 DNA sequence: TGTGCCAGCAGCTTCCCTGTCGACACCGGGGAGCTGTTTTTT. Translated: CASSFPVDTGELFF.